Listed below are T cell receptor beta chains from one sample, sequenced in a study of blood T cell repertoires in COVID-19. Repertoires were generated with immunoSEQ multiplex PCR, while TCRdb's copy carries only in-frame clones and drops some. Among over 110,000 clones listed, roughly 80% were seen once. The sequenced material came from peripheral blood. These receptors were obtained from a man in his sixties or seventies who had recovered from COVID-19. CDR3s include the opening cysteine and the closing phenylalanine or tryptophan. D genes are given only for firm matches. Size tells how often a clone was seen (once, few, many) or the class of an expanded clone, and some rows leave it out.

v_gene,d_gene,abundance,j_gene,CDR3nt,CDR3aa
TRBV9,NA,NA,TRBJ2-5,TGTGCCAGCAGCGTAGGTGGGCAGAGTCAAGAGACCCAGTACTTC,CASSVGGQSQETQYF
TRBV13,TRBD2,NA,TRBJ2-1,TGTGCCAGCAGCCGGACTAGCGGGAGCGTCGATGAGCAGTTCTTC,CASSRTSGSVDEQFF
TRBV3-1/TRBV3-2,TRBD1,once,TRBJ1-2,TGTGCCAGTGCGGAGGGGGCGGCGAATTATGGCTACACCTTC,CASAEGAANYGYTF
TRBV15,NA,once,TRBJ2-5,TGTGCCACCAGCAGAGACCCTCGGCAGGAAGGGGGAAAAGAGACCCAGTACTTC,CATSRDPRQEGGKETQYF
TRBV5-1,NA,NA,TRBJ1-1,TGCGCCAGCAACCTCGAGTTGAACACTGAAGCTTTCTTT,CASNLELNTEAFF
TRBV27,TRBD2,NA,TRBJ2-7,TGTGCCAGCAGTCCAGGACTAGCGGCGACCTACGAGCAGTACTTC,CASSPGLAATYEQYF
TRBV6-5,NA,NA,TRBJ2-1,TGTGCCAGTAGAACTAGAGACAATGAGCAGTTCTTC,CASRTRDNEQFF
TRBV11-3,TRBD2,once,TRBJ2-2,TGTGCCAGCAGCCGCGGGGGGCGGGGAGGCACCGGGGAGCTGTTTTTT,CASSRGGRGGTGELFF
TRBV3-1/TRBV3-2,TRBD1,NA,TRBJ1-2,TGTGCCAGCAGCCAAGATCTAGCGACAGGGGGCGGCTATGGCTACACCTTC,CASSQDLATGGGYGYTF
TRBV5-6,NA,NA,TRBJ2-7,TGTGCCAGCAGCGAATGGGACACGATCTTCTACGAGCAGTACTTC,CASSEWDTIFYEQYF
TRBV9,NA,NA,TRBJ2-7,TGTGCCAGCAGCTTAGGAGGTAATGGAGCTGACGAGCAGTACTTC,CASSLGGNGADEQYF
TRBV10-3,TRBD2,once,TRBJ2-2,TGTGCCATCAGGGCAGGGACTAGCGGGAGCGGCACCGGGGAGCTGTTTTTT,CAIRAGTSGSGTGELFF
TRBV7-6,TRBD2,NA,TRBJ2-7,TGTGCCAGCAGCCACGGAGGGACTAAAGGCGACTACGAGCAGTACTTC,CASSHGGTKGDYEQYF
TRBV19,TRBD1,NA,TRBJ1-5,TGTGCCAGTAGTACCGGACAGGGGGGCAATCAGCCCCAGCATTTT,CASSTGQGGNQPQHF
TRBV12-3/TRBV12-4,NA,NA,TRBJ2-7,TGTGCCAGCAGCCCTCGGGGTTGGAACGAGCAGTACTTC,CASSPRGWNEQYF
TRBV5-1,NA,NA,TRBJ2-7,TGCGCCAGCAGCCCGGCTTCCGGGAGCTACGAGCAGTACTTC,CASSPASGSYEQYF
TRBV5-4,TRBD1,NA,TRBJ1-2,TGTGCCAGCAGCCAGCCGGGACAGGGCCCGTTCTATGGCTACACCTTC,CASSQPGQGPFYGYTF
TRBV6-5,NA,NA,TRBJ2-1,TGTGCCAGCACCCCCGGGGATTCCCCGGGTGAGCAGTTCTTC,CASTPGDSPGEQFF
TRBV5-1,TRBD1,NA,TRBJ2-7,TGCGCCAGCAGAGGCCGACAGGGCCTGATCTACGAGCAGTACTTC,CASRGRQGLIYEQYF
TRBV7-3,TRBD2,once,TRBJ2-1,TGTGCCAGCAGCCCAAGCGGGAGGAAGGGTGAGCAGTTCTTC,CASSPSGRKGEQFF
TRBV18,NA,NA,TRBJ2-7,TGTGCCAGCTCACCAGAAAACAGGGACTACGAGCAGTACTTC,CASSPENRDYEQYF
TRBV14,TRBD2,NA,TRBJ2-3,TGTGCCAGCAGCCAAACTAGCGGGAGGCGCGGAGATACGCAGTATTTT,CASSQTSGRRGDTQYF
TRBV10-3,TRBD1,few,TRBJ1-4,TGTGCCATCAGTGGGGAACAGGGGTGGAATGAAAAACTGTTTTTT,CAISGEQGWNEKLFF
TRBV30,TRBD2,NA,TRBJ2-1,TGTGCCTGGACCTCACCGGGGGGAGGGTACAATGAGCAGTTCTTC,CAWTSPGGGYNEQFF
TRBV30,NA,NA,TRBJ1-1,TGTGCCTGGAGTACACAGGGCCGTCTGAACACTGAAGCTTTCTTT,CAWSTQGRLNTEAFF
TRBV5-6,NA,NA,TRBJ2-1,TGTGCCAGCAGCTTCGGGAGCGCGTCCTACAATGAGCAGTTCTTC,CASSFGSASYNEQFF
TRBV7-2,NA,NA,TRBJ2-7,TGTGCCAGCAGCTTTTCGCTGACGGGGGAATCCTACGAGCAGTACTTC,CASSFSLTGESYEQYF
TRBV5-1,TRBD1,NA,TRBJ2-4,TGCGCCAGCAGCTTGATAGGGGGCGATGGCATTCAGTACTTC,CASSLIGGDGIQYF
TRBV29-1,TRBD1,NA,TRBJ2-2,TGCAGCGTTGGAGGGACAGGGGAGTCCAGCGGGGAGCTGTTTTTT,CSVGGTGESSGELFF
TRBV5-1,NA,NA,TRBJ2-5,TGCGCCAGCAGCTTGTCCCCCCAGGGTCTTGAGTATGAGACCCAGTACTTC,CASSLSPQGLEYETQYF
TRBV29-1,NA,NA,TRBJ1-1,TGCAGCGTTGAGACAATCCCGGGATCCACTGAAGCTTTCTTT,CSVETIPGSTEAFF
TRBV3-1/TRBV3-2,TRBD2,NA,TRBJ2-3,TGTGCCAGCAGCCTTCGACGAGCGGGACTTGGCGGGGATACGCAGTATTTT,CASSLRRAGLGGDTQYF
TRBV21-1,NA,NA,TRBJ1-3,TGTGCCAGCAGCAAGGTACACTACTCTGGAAACACCATATATTTT,CASSKVHYSGNTIYF
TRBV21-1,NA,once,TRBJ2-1,TGTGCCAGCAGCAAATTGGTGAGGAGCTCCTACAATGAGCAGTTCTTC,CASSKLVRSSYNEQFF
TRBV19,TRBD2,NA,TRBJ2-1,TGTGCCAGTAGAATGGGCGGGGGAGGGACCTACAATGAGCAGTTCTTC,CASRMGGGGTYNEQFF
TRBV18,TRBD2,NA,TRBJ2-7,TGTGCCAGTTCACTAGCGGGAGAGAACGAGCAGTACTTC,CASSLAGENEQYF
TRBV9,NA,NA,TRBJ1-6,TGTGCCAGCAGCGTAGGAGGACTCAAAAATTCACCCCTCCACTTT,CASSVGGLKNSPLHF
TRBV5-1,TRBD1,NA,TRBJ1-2,TGCGCCAGCAGCTTGGATGTGGGACAGGGGGCCGGTGGCTACACCTTC,CASSLDVGQGAGGYTF
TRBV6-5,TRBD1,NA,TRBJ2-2,TGTGCCAGCAGTTATGGGACAGGGGAGACCGGGGAGCTGTTTTTT,CASSYGTGETGELFF
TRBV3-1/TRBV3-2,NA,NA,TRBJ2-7,TGTGCCAGCAGCCAGGCTTTAGTGGGGGCCCCCTACGAGCAGTACTTC,CASSQALVGAPYEQYF
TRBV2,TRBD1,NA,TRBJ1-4,TGTGCCAGCAGTCAACAGGGGGCTCGGGGGGAAAAACTGTTTTTT,CASSQQGARGEKLFF
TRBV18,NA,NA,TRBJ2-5,TGTGCCAGCAAGCTACTCCTAGAAGAGACCCAGTACTTC,CASKLLLEETQYF
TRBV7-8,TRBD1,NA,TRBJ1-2,TGTGCCAGCAGCCTATCGACAGGGAGTAACTATGGCTACACCTTC,CASSLSTGSNYGYTF
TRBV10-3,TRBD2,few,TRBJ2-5,TGTGCCACCTCTTCAGCGGGGGACCAAGAGACCCAGTACTTC,CATSSAGDQETQYF
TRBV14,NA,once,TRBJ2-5,TGTGCCAGCAGCCTTGGAGGCAGGGGACAAGAGACCCAGTACTTC,CASSLGGRGQETQYF
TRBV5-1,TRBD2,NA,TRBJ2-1,TGCGCCAGCAGCTTGGGGACTAGCGGCATTGAGCAGTTCTTC,CASSLGTSGIEQFF
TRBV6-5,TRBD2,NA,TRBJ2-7,TGTGCCAGCAACCGAGCGGGACTTCCCCACGAGCAGTACTTC,CASNRAGLPHEQYF
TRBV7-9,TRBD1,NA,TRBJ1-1,TGTGCCAGCATCCGCTCCGGGACAGGGATCAACACTGAAGCTTTCTTT,CASIRSGTGINTEAFF